A selection of T cell receptor beta chains follows, all from one sample in a study of T cells in Graves' hyperthyroidism and ophthalmopathy. In TCRdb, the multiplex PCR reads were re-called with MiXCR into one record per CDR3 protein. Of hundreds of thousands of distinct CDR3 sequences detected, approximately 40% appear once; the ten largest clones hold about 9%. Specimen: blood. These receptors were obtained from a man between 18 and 35 years old with Graves' hyperthyroidism. Each CDR3 is given with its conserved first and last residue. D genes are given only for firm matches. The listing skips clone size in some rows; elsewhere it reads once, few, many or a size class.

>TRBJ2-7|many|-|TRBV5-1
TGCGCCAGCAGCTTGGACCCATCTTCGGCCACAGGGTTTTTGAGCGAGCAGTACTTC
CASSLDPSSATGFLSEQYF
>TRBJ1-6|few|-|TRBV7-8
TGTGCCAGCAGCTTAGTGCCCCCCGGGGGATCGCATAATTCACCCCTCCACTTT
CASSLVPPGGSHNSPLHF
>TRBJ1-1|-|-|TRBV9
TGTGCCAGCAGCCTCCGGTCGGCTGAAGCTTTCTTT
CASSLRSAEAFF
>TRBJ1-3|many|-|TRBV10-3
TGTGCCATCAGTGGTACGGACAGAAGCTCTGGAAACACCATATATTTT
CAISGTDRSSGNTIYF
>TRBJ2-7|-|-|TRBV24-1
TGTGCCAGCAGTTGGAGTAGGGTTTCCTCCTACGAGCAGTACTTC
CASSWSRVSSYEQYF
>TRBJ1-6|few|-|TRBV10-3
TGTGCCAGCAGTGTGGGCACAAATTCACCCCTCCACTTT
CASSVGTNSPLHF
>TRBJ1-6|once|-|TRBV7-9
TGTGCCACCAGCTTAGTTCTTGGTCAAAATTCACCCCTCCACTTT
CATSLVLGQNSPLHF
>TRBJ2-7|many|-|TRBV7-7
TGTGCCAGCAGCCCCGCCGGGGGCGAGCAGTACTTC
CASSPAGGEQYF
>TRBJ1-1|-|-|TRBV4-3
TGCGCCAGCAGCCAAGAGAACGGGAACACTGAAGCTTTCTTT
CASSQENGNTEAFF
>TRBJ1-1|many|-|TRBV15
TGTGCCACCAGCAGAGATTTGGCGGCTGAAGCTTTCTTT
CATSRDLAAEAFF
>TRBJ2-7|-|-|TRBV20-1
TGCAGTGTCGTGGGGAGGTACTACGAGCAGTACTTC
CSVVGRYYEQYF
>TRBJ1-1|few|TRBD1|TRBV20-1
TGCAGTGCCAGAACGAGGGGACAGCTGAACACTGAAGCTTTCTTT
CSARTRGQLNTEAFF
>TRBJ1-1|few|-|TRBV5-8
TGTGCCAGCAGCTTCGGCCGCCGGCCCGAAGCTTTCTTT
CASSFGRRPEAFF
>TRBJ1-1|-|-|TRBV12-3/TRBV12-4
TGTGCCAGCAGATCCTCCGGGACGTCGAAGATGGCTTTCTTT
CASRSSGTSKMAFF
>TRBJ1-5|-|-|TRBV25-1
TGTGCCAGCAGTTACTCGGTCTCCTGGGGTCAGCCCCAGCATTTT
CASSYSVSWGQPQHF
>TRBJ2-5|-|-|TRBV9
TGTGCCAGCAGCGTAGCTACCCTGGGGCTAGCGGAGACCCAGTACTTC
CASSVATLGLAETQYF
>TRBJ1-5|once|-|TRBV9
TGTGCCAGCAGCCAAACTGACAGGAATAGCAATCAGCCCCAGCATTTT
CASSQTDRNSNQPQHF
>TRBJ2-7|-|-|TRBV20-1
TGCAGTGCTAGAACGGAAAACTACGAGCAGTACTTC
CSARTENYEQYF
>TRBJ2-7|-|-|TRBV12-3/TRBV12-4
TGTGCCAGCGGTTTCTCCTACGAGCAGTACTTC
CASGFSYEQYF
>TRBJ1-5|-|-|TRBV20-1
TGCAGTGCTGTTGGGGCAGGGATTACGTATATCAGCAATCAGCCCCAGCATTTT
CSAVGAGITYISNQPQHF
>TRBJ1-1|few|-|TRBV15
TGTGCCACCAGCAGAGATAGGGGAGCTGAAGCTTTCTTT
CATSRDRGAEAFF
>TRBJ1-1|once|-|TRBV7-9
TGTGCCAGCAGTAAAAAATCGGGTCGGCGCTTGAACACTGAAGCTTTCTTT
CASSKKSGRRLNTEAFF
>TRBJ2-2|-|-|TRBV7-8
TGTGCCAGCAGCTTAGTTCAGGGGCCCACCGGGGAGCTGTTTTTT
CASSLVQGPTGELFF
>TRBJ2-7|-|-|TRBV4-2
TGTGCCAGCAGCCAAGTCCTAACCTACGAGCAGTACTTC
CASSQVLTYEQYF
>TRBJ1-2|many|-|TRBV29-1
TGCAGCGTCAACTCCCTTACCAGTAACTATGGCTACACCTTC
CSVNSLTSNYGYTF
>TRBJ2-7|few|TRBD1|TRBV10-3
TGTGCCATCAGTGACGGGGACAGGGGACACGAGCAGTACTTC
CAISDGDRGHEQYF
>TRBJ1-1|-|-|TRBV20-1
TGCAGTGCTGATGGGGGCGAAGGCACTGAAGCTTTCTTT
CSADGGEGTEAFF
>TRBJ2-7|-|-|TRBV7-8
TGTACCAGCAGCTTACTGGCCAACGCCTACGAGCAGTACTTC
CTSSLLANAYEQYF
>TRBJ1-5|many|-|TRBV19
TGTGCCAGTAGTCTCGCAACGGGGGGGAATAATCAGCCCCAGCATTTT
CASSLATGGNNQPQHF
>TRBJ1-1|-|-|TRBV5-1
TGCGCCAGCAGCCCGGACCGGGACAAAAACACTGAAGCTTTCTTT
CASSPDRDKNTEAFF
>TRBJ1-3|many|-|TRBV29-1
TGCAGCTTCTGGGACACTGGAAACACCATATATTTT
CSFWDTGNTIYF
>TRBJ2-7|few|TRBD1|TRBV12-3/TRBV12-4
TGTGCCAGCAATGCCGACAGGGACCGGTACGAGCAGTACTTC
CASNADRDRYEQYF
>TRBJ2-7|-|-|TRBV5-4
TGTGCCAGCAGCGCCGCGGGCTACGAGCAGTACTTC
CASSAAGYEQYF
>TRBJ2-7|few|-|TRBV7-2
TGTGCCAGCAGCTATCAGGGTCTGCACGAGCAGTACTTC
CASSYQGLHEQYF
>TRBJ2-5|-|TRBD2|TRBV11-2
TGTGCCAGCAGCTTGGTAGCGGGAGGCTCGATGAAGGAGACCCAGTACTTC
CASSLVAGGSMKETQYF
>TRBJ1-6|many|-|TRBV2
TGTGCCAGCAGTGAAGGGTACGGGAATTCACCCCTCCACTTT
CASSEGYGNSPLHF
>TRBJ1-1|many|-|TRBV7-9
TGTGCCAGCAGCTTAAGGGGGGATATGAACACTGAAGCTTTCTTT
CASSLRGDMNTEAFF
>TRBJ2-2|-|-|TRBV10-3
TGTGCCAGCACCCGTGGACGTACGAACACCGGGGAGCTGTTTTTT
CASTRGRTNTGELFF
>TRBJ1-2|many|-|TRBV29-1
TGCAGCGTCATCAAGGCTGGGGGCTACACCTTC
CSVIKAGGYTF
>TRBJ2-5|once|-|TRBV29-1
TGCAGCGTTGAAAGTAGTAGTCGAGGGGAAGAGACCCAGTACTTC
CSVESSSRGEETQYF
>TRBJ1-5|many|-|TRBV9
TGTGCCAGCAGCCTGGAGGTTGGGAATCAGCCCCAGCATTTT
CASSLEVGNQPQHF
>TRBJ1-6|-|-|TRBV12-3/TRBV12-4
TGTGCTAGTGGTCCCCACGACAGGTCACCCCTCCACTTT
CASGPHDRSPLHF
>TRBJ2-7|many|TRBD2|TRBV15
TGTGCCACCAGCAGAGCAGCGGGAGCCCACGAGCAGTACTTC
CATSRAAGAHEQYF
>TRBJ1-4|-|TRBD1|TRBV20-1
TGCAGTGCTACCTCATCCCCAGGGGGAGGCGAAAAACTGTTTTTT
CSATSSPGGGEKLFF
>TRBJ1-1|-|-|TRBV7-2
TGTGCCAGCAGCTTAGACGAACCTCGAAGCACTGAAGCTTTCTTT
CASSLDEPRSTEAFF
>TRBJ1-5|many|TRBD1|TRBV19
TGTGCCAGTAAAATGACAGGGGACAGCAATCAGCCCCAGCATTTT
CASKMTGDSNQPQHF
>TRBJ2-7|many|TRBD1|TRBV29-1
TGCAGCGTTGCCGACAGGGCCTTATCCGGCGAGCAGTACTTC
CSVADRALSGEQYF
>TRBJ1-6|-|-|TRBV5-5
TGTGCCAGCAGCTACGGCGAAGGAAATTCACCCCTCCACTTT
CASSYGEGNSPLHF
>TRBJ1-2|-|TRBD1|TRBV7-6
TGTGCCAGCAGCTTAGGGACAGGGAGTACTGGCTACACCTTC
CASSLGTGSTGYTF
>TRBJ1-1|many|-|TRBV29-1
TGCAGCGCTGGGACGGTAGCGAACACTGAAGCTTTCTTT
CSAGTVANTEAFF
>TRBJ1-2|few|TRBD1|TRBV3-1
TGTGCCAGCAGCCAAGGGGGGGACAGCCTCTATGGCTACACCTTC
CASSQGGDSLYGYTF
>TRBJ1-5|-|-|TRBV9
TGTGCCAGCAGCCAAGCAAACAATCAGCCCCAGCATTTT
CASSQANNQPQHF